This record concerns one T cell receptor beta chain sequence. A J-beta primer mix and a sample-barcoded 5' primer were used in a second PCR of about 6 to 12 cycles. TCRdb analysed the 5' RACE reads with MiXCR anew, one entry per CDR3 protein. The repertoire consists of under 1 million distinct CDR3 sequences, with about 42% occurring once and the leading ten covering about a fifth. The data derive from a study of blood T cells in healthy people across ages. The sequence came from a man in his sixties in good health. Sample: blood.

The CDR3 protein is CASSARQGMNTEAFF. Here the CDR3 DNA reads TGTGCCAGCAGCGCAAGACAGGGGATGAACACTGAAGCTTTCTTT. The J gene is TRBJ1-1, the V gene TRBV3-1, with TRBD1 matching over 8 bases. Unmatched junction bases numbered 5, after V lost 5 bases and J lost 0 bases. This CDR3 spans 15 amino acids. Per germline, CDR1 LGHDT and CDR2 YNNKEL (reference sequence).